Reported below is one TCR beta chain. Its antigen is unknown. This sample is drawn from a study of cytomegalovirus exposure and HLA in healthy donors. PCR employed 60 Vbeta and 13 Jbeta primers. Assay: immunoSEQ multiplex PCR; the TCRdb copy retains only in-frame clones and omits some. This sample has 86,000 or so clones, with 70% to 80% found just once. Study results and limitations: It was around 160 TCR beta chains that were listed as cytomegalovirus-associated.

The sample comprised PBMCs. The source is a woman between 40 and 50 years old in good health and CMV-seropositive.

CDR3 in DNA: TGTGCCAGTAGTATAGGGCGGGAAGGGGATGAGCAGTTCTTC. Its translation: CASSIGREGDEQFF. The chain joins TRBV19 to TRBJ2-1, with a weak D call TRBD2 (6 bases). The CDR3 spans 14 residues. Trimming left V 1 base short and J 8 bases short, with 12 bases between. The germline V gene has CDR1 LNHDA and CDR2 SQIVND (reference sequence).